Listed here are 21 T cell receptor beta chains from one sample, sequenced in a study of shared clonotypes between healthy human individuals. Assay: immunoSEQ multiplex PCR; the TCRdb copy retains only in-frame clones and omits some. The sample consists of fewer than 3 million clones, 80% to 95% of them appearing once. The sample was naive CD4+ T cells from PBMCs. Specified subset: CD45RA+ positively selected. The receptor source for this set is a man between 18 and 35 years old in good health. Some clones in this sample may be carry-over from other donors' samples.

The genes are TRBV28 and TRBJ1-1; D is unclear. From germline, CDR1 is MDHEN and CDR2 SYDVKM. There are 13 residues in the CDR3. Trimming shortened V by 3 bases and J by 11 bases, and 16 bases separated the two germline ends. The CDR3 region has the DNA TGTGCCAGCAGTTTGGCCTCTGGTTTGGAGGCTTTCTTT. This gives the protein CASSLASGLEAFF.

V gene TRBV19 combines with J gene TRBJ1-2, with D unresolved. The CDR3 spans 11 residues. V was trimmed by 10 bases and J by 6 bases, leaving 12 bases between them. Germline lookup yields CDR1 LNHDA and CDR2 SQIVND (reference sequence). The CDR3 region has the DNA TGTGCCACCACACGAGGGAATGGCTACACCTTC. Translated, it gives CATTRGNGYTF.

Of note for this clone: Other DNA sequences within the sample encode an identical CDR3. The CDR3 region is CASSLSTGELFF. The CDR3 bases are TGTGCCAGCAGTTTATCTACCGGGGAGCTGTTTTTT. The chain employs TRBV28 and TRBJ2-2, with D uncertain. V lost 1 base and J 5 bases, leaving 2 bases between the germline ends. CDR1 is MDHEN and CDR2 is SYDVKM in the germline V gene. CDR3 length: 12 amino acids. The variable domain in full, completed from reference TRBV28 and TRBJ2-2, reads DVKVTQSSRYLVKRTGEKVFLECVQDMDHENMFWYRQDPGLGLRLIYFSYDVKMKEKGDIPEGYSVSREKKERFSLILESASTNQTSMYLCASSLSTGELFFGEGSRLTVL.

The J gene is TRBJ2-7, the V gene TRBV28; D possibly corresponds to TRBD1 (5 bases). Germline CDR1 reads MDHEN; CDR2 reads SYDVKM. V dropped 7 bases and J dropped 3 bases, with 16 bases sitting between them. CDR3 length equals 14 residues. As DNA, the CDR3 is TGTGCCAGCACCTCCCCCAGCAGGGTCTACGAGCAGTACTTC. Amino acid sequence: CASTSPSRVYEQYF.

V is TRBV28 and J is TRBJ1-5; 7 bases match TRBD1. Germline CDR1 reads MDHEN; CDR2 reads SYDVKM. V gave up 3 bases and J gave up 0 bases; unmatched junction bases: 5. This CDR3 has 16 amino acids. The CDR3 reads CASSFPGGYSNQPQHF. CDR3 DNA: TGTGCCAGCAGTTTCCCAGGGGGGTATAGCAATCAGCCCCAGCATTTT.

This chain connects TRBV4-1 to TRBJ1-4, with 7 bases identical to TRBD1. CDR3 size: 15 residues. The V and J ends lost 4 bases and 3 bases, in that order; junction bases with no gene match: 5. CDR1 and CDR2 from the germline V gene are MGHRA and YSYEKL. The CDR3 protein is CASSPTGVANEKLFF. CDR3 sequence (DNA): TGCGCCAGCAGCCCAACAGGGGTGGCTAATGAAAAACTGTTTTTT.

This chain uses TRBV27 with TRBJ1-2; D unresolved. Trimming removed 5 bases from V and 2 bases from J, with 12 bases in between. The CDR3 has 14 amino acids. The germline V gene has CDR1 MNHEY and CDR2 SMNVEV (reference sequence). The CDR3 loop is CASSRLTTNYGYTF. CDR3 bases: TGTGCCAGCAGTCGACTCACCACAAACTATGGCTACACCTTC.

The CDR3 sequence is CASSGFSGRTDTQYF. The CDR3 DNA reads as TGTGCCAGCAGTGGGTTTAGCGGGAGGACAGATACGCAGTATTTT. The V gene is TRBV27, the J gene TRBJ2-3, with TRBD2 identical over 10 bases. Per the germline V gene, CDR1 is MNHEY and CDR2 is SMNVEV (reference sequence). J gave up 3 bases and V 5 bases, and 5 bases lay outside the gene matches. This CDR3 has 15 amino acids.

V usage is TRBV7-9 and J usage is TRBJ2-4; D unresolved. In germline, CDR1 is SEHNR, CDR2 FQNEAQ (reference sequence). This CDR3 contains 16 residues. Trimming took off 3 bases at V and 0 bases at J, with 12 bases between the two ends. CDR3: CASSFWDPVAKNIQYF. CDR3 nucleotides: TGTGCCAGCAGCTTCTGGGATCCGGTAGCCAAAAACATTCAGTACTTC.

On this clone: The identical CDR3 is also encoded by other nucleotide sequences in the sample. The chain carries TRBV7-9 and TRBJ2-3; 9 nucleotides align to TRBD2. J was trimmed by 3 bases and V by 3 bases; bases with no gene match: 4. The CDR3 is 15 residues long. Germline V CDR1 and CDR2: SEHNR, FQNEAQ (reference sequence). As DNA, the CDR3 is TGTGCCAGCAGCTTGGGTAGCGGGAGAACAGATACGCAGTATTTT. This encodes CASSLGSGRTDTQYF.

This clone occurred once. The gene calls are TRBV7-2 and TRBJ2-7, with D perhaps matching TRBD1 (6 bases). Germline values: CDR1 SGHTA, CDR2 FQGNSA. Trimming cost V 1 base and J 2 bases, with 12 bases left between them. This CDR3 comprises 15 residues. The CDR3 spells CASSLGGQLTYEQYF. As DNA, the CDR3 is TGTGCCAGCAGCTTAGGGGGACAACTAACCTACGAGCAGTACTTC.

The chain employs TRBV7-2 and TRBJ2-5; perhaps TRBD1 as D (7 bases). V was cut by 1 base and J by 9 bases, with 15 bases left in between. Germline CDR1 reads SGHTA; CDR2 reads FQGNSA. This CDR3 is built from 14 residues. The CDR3 DNA reads TGTGCCAGCAGCTTAGGTCAGGGGGGTATGGCCCAGTACTTC. Amino acids: CASSLGQGGMAQYF.

Comments on this clone: At one of its ends the junction is not consistent with the germline gene, which may arise from a read error. The chain is built from TRBV9 and TRBJ2-1; a weak D match, TRBD1 (5 bases). Germline CDR1 SGDLS, CDR2 YYNGEE. This CDR3 is 15 amino acids long. The CDR3 nucleotides read TGTGCCAGCAGCGTAGGGACAACCTCCGACAATGAGCAGTTCTTC. It specifies CASSVGTTSDNEQFF. The full variable domain, its missing parts supplied by reference TRBV9 and TRBJ2-1, is DSGVTQTPKHLITATGQRVTLRCSPRSGDLSVYWYQQSLDQGLQFLIQYYNGEERAKGNILERFSAQQFPDLHSELNLSSLELGDSALYFCASSVGTTSDNEQFFGPGTRLTVL.

The rearrangement uses TRBV7-9 and TRBJ2-5; D is ambiguous. The V end was cut by 5 bases, the J end by 4 bases, with 8 bases between. Germline V gene data show CDR1 as SEHNR and CDR2 as FQNEAQ (reference sequence). The CDR3 is 12 residues long. DNA of the CDR3: TGTGCCAGCAGCCAAAGCTTAGAGACCCAGTACTTC. Encoded protein: CASSQSLETQYF.

This clone was seen a single time. Other DNA variants within this sample encode the same CDR3. V usage is TRBV4-1 and J usage is TRBJ2-7; TRBD2 aligns across 11 bases. The CDR3 is 15 residues long. Trimming at V came to 1 base and at J to 4 bases, leaving 3 bases not matched to a gene. Germline assignment: CDR1 MGHRA and CDR2 YSYEKL. CDR3 sequence reads: CASSQGLAGNYEQYF. The DNA of the CDR3 is TGCGCCAGCAGCCAAGGACTAGCGGGGAATTACGAGCAGTACTTC.

The V and J genes are TRBV4-3 and TRBJ1-1; D is ambiguous. The CDR3 spans 14 residues. V shed 0 bases and J shed 5 bases, with 10 bases lying between them. CDR1 is LGHNA and CDR2 is YSLEER in the germline V gene. DNA of the CDR3: TGCGCCAGCAGCCAAGACCCCCACCGAACTGAAGCTTTCTTT. Its protein product is CASSQDPHRTEAFF.

The chain recombines TRBV10-2 with TRBJ2-3, with 8 bases aligning to TRBD1. The CDR3 is 18 residues long. V lost 8 bases, J lost 0 bases, and 16 bases stayed unmatched. Germline CDR1 WSHSY, CDR2 SAAADI. The CDR3 nucleotides are TGCGCCAGCGCCTCTGGACAGGGTAGGACGAGGAGCACAGATACGCAGTATTTT. Its translation is CASASGQGRTRSTDTQYF.

The chain recombines TRBV7-9 with TRBJ1-1; D is ambiguous. The V end lost 0 bases, the J end lost 4 bases, and 18 bases lay between the germline ends. Germline lookup yields CDR1 SEHNR and CDR2 FQNEAQ (reference sequence). The CDR3 totals 17 residues. CDR3 sequence reads: CASSLAWGEGYGTEAFF. CDR3 nucleotides: TGTGCCAGCAGCTTAGCGTGGGGTGAGGGTTATGGCACTGAAGCTTTCTTT.

The CDR3: CASSLLGQGYHNSPLHF. Here the CDR3 DNA reads TGTGCCAGCAGCCTGCTGGGACAGGGGTACCATAATTCACCCCTCCACTTT. J is TRBJ1-6 and V is TRBV5-6, with 10 bases aligning to TRBD1. Losses at the gene ends were 4 bases for V and 5 bases for J; bases not matched to a gene: 9. Germline V gives CDR1 SGHDT, CDR2 YYEEEE. The CDR3 covers 17 residues.

The chain has TRBV7-2 and TRBJ2-7; D not resolved. Germline V gives CDR1 SGHTA, CDR2 FQGNSA. This CDR3 has 16 residues. Trimming took off 3 bases at V and 0 bases at J, with 15 bases between the two ends. In DNA, the CDR3 is TGTGCCAGCAGCTTCTTCCACTTCATTCGCTCCTACGAGCAGTACTTC. It translates to CASSFFHFIRSYEQYF.

The sample holds one count of this clone. The genes are TRBV5-5 and TRBJ2-1; TRBD2 matches at 10 bases. Germline V gene data show CDR1 as SGHKS and CDR2 as YYEKEE (reference sequence). The CDR3 spans 15 residues. The J segment lost 8 bases and the V segment lost 6 bases, leaving 11 bases of the junction unmatched. Written as DNA, the CDR3 is TGTGCCAGCACCATACTAGCGGGACTGAGGGATGAGCAGTTCTTC. Its protein product is CASTILAGLRDEQFF.